The 28 T cell receptor beta chains reported below all come from one sample, sequenced in a study of T cells after yellow fever vaccination (dated by TCRdb to the late 2010s). This specimen's treatment or condition label, interpreted: live attenuated yellow fever vaccine strain. Libraries were built with 5' RACE. TCRdb names Illumina NovaSeq 6000 as the instrument used. TCRdb passed the public sequencing reads through fastp at Q25 and MiXCR, retaining productive beta sequences. Rows are unified per CDR3 protein, each entry keeping the most common DNA and genes. The sample yields some 120,000 distinct CDR3 sequences; nearly 15% were counted once. The top ten constitute around 40% of the sample. The source was CD8+ T cells sorted from PBMCs, collected 5 days after the yellow fever booster vaccination. All receptors come from a man aged 18 to 35 who received the YFV17D yellow fever vaccine.

This clonotype was counted between two and nine times. This chain joins TRBV4-1 and TRBJ2-7; D ambiguous. The V and J ends lost 1 base and 7 bases respectively, with 5 bases between them. There are 11 residues in the CDR3. Germline CDR1 MGHRA, CDR2 YSYEKL. The CDR3, as DNA: TGCGCCAGCAGCCAAGGGGTGGAGCAGTACTTC. Translated: CASSQGVEQYF.

This clonotype was found many times. The genes are TRBV20-1 and TRBJ2-7; D is unclear. Germline CDR1 reads DFQATT; CDR2 reads SNEGSKA (reference sequence). Trimming stripped 3 bases from V and 5 bases from J, with 20 bases between. This CDR3 spans 15 amino acids. This CDR3 reads CSARTVSPRVDEQYV. CDR3 DNA sequence: TGCAGTGCTAGGACTGTTAGCCCCCGCGTTGACGAGCAGTACGTC.

In this sample, this clonotype turned up a few times. The CDR3 bases are TGTGCCAGCAGCTCGGGGGGGCTGTCCTCCTATAATTCACCCCTCCACTTT. Protein product: CASSSGGLSSYNSPLHF. The rearrangement uses TRBV27 and TRBJ1-6; weak D call: TRBD1 (6 bases). CDR3 length: 17 residues. Deletions cut 6 bases from V and 0 bases from J, with 15 bases between. Germline V gives CDR1 MNHEY, CDR2 SMNVEV (reference sequence).

This clonotype has more than one count but fewer than ten. This chain links TRBV9 with TRBJ2-5, with TRBD2 matching over 12 bases. Trimming cost V 3 bases and J 5 bases; bases outside gene matches: 8. The CDR3 extends over 16 amino acids. Germline-derived CDR1 and CDR2 are SGDLS and YYNGEE. CDR3 nucleotides: TGTGCCAGCAGCGACCCGACTAGCGGGGGTTCGGAGACCCAGTACTTC. This gives the protein CASSDPTSGGSETQYF.

The sample holds a few counts of this clonotype. V usage is TRBV7-9 and J usage is TRBJ2-7; D uncertain. CDR3 size: 15 residues. Trimming removed 1 base from V and 0 bases from J, with 10 bases in between. The germline V gene has CDR1 SEHNR and CDR2 FQNEAQ (reference sequence). This chain's CDR3 is CASSLVPSSSYEQYV. The CDR3 DNA reads as TGTGCCAGCAGCTTAGTTCCGTCCAGCTCCTACGAGCAGTACGTC.

The genes are TRBV9 and TRBJ1-1; a weak D match, TRBD1 (5 bases). Germline V gene data show CDR1 as SGDLS and CDR2 as YYNGEE. The CDR3 totals 15 residues. V gave up 4 bases and J gave up 1 base, with 14 bases separating them. CDR3 nucleotide sequence: TGTGCCAGCAGCCATGATGGGGGGACGAACACTGAAGCTTTCTTT. It is translated as CASSHDGGTNTEAFF.

This clonotype was detected only a few times. The chain has TRBV7-6 and TRBJ2-1; D is unclear. V was shortened by 2 bases and J by 6 bases, with 5 bases between the two germline ends. The CDR3 extends over 12 amino acids. Per the germline V gene, CDR1 is SGHVS and CDR2 is FNYEAQ. In DNA, the CDR3 is TGTGCCAGCAGCTTAAGTACCAATGAGCAGTTCTTC. Translating it yields CASSLSTNEQFF.

The genes are TRBV7-6 and TRBJ1-1; 11 positions agree with TRBD1. This CDR3 is built from 17 residues. Germline CDR1 is SGHVS and CDR2 is FNYEAQ. J lost 3 bases, V lost 5 bases, and 11 bases had no gene match. In DNA form, the CDR3 reads TGTGCCAGCAGCCTAGACGGGACAGGGGGTTCGGACACTGAAGCTTTCTTT. Residues: CASSLDGTGGSDTEAFF.

The chain uses TRBV7-6 and TRBJ2-7; D is perhaps TRBD1 (5 bases). The CDR3 extends over 17 amino acids. V was shortened by 1 base and J by 0 bases, with 16 bases between the two germline ends. Germline assignment: CDR1 SGHVS and CDR2 FNYEAQ. The CDR3 spells CASSLGPQGDFSYEQYF. The CDR3 DNA reads TGTGCCAGCAGCTTAGGACCGCAGGGCGACTTCTCCTACGAGCAGTACTTC.

This clonotype was counted a few times. The V and J genes are TRBV27 and TRBJ2-7; TRBD2 agrees at 11 bases. This CDR3 has 15 amino acids. Germline V CDR1 and CDR2: MNHEY, SMNVEV (reference sequence). V shed 2 bases and J 3 bases; nucleotides not matched to a gene: 3. The CDR3 nucleotides are TGTGCCAGCAGTTTACTAGCGGGGGGCGGCTACGAGCAGTACTTC. This sequence encodes CASSLLAGGGYEQYF.

The J gene is TRBJ2-2, the V gene TRBV9; TRBD2 agrees at 10 bases. In germline, CDR1 is SGDLS, CDR2 YYNGEE. With 2 bases clipped from V and 4 bases from J, the junction kept 5 bases outside the gene matches. This CDR3 region has 16 residues. CDR3 amino acids: CASSVGAGGPTGELFF. The CDR3 DNA reads TGTGCCAGCAGCGTTGGAGCGGGGGGGCCCACCGGGGAGCTGTTTTTT.

This sequence joins TRBV7-9 and TRBJ1-5; 10 bases fit TRBD1. Germline V CDR1 and CDR2: SEHNR, FQNEAQ (reference sequence). Losses at the gene ends were 5 bases for V and 7 bases for J; bases not matched to a gene: 5. The CDR3 spans 14 residues. The CDR3 spells CASSHGQGGQPQHF. As DNA, the CDR3 is TGTGCCAGCAGCCATGGACAGGGGGGACAGCCCCAGCATTTT. Based on the CDR3 plus reference TRBV7-9 and TRBJ1-5, the full variable domain is DTGVSQNPRHKITKRGQNVTFRCDPISEHNRLYWYRQTLGQGPEFLTYFQNEAQLEKSRLLSDRFSAERPKGSFSTLEIQRTEQGDSAMYLCASSHGQGGQPQHFGDGTRLSIL.

CDR3 residues: CSSEGIGFGYTF. The CDR3 DNA reads TGCAGCTCCGAAGGTATCGGGTTTGGCTACACCTTC. V gene TRBV29-1 combines with J gene TRBJ1-2; D is undetermined. From germline, CDR1 is SQVTM and CDR2 ANQGSEA. V dropped 8 bases and J dropped 7 bases, with 17 bases sitting between them. This CDR3 is 12 amino acids long.

This clonotype showed up many times. V is TRBV7-8 and J is TRBJ2-1, with 15 bases fitting TRBD2. J lost 7 bases, V lost 5 bases, and 3 bases had no gene match. The germline V gene has CDR1 SGHVS and CDR2 FQNEAQ. CDR3 length: 15 amino acids. The CDR3 DNA reads TGTGCCAGCAGCGCCGGGACTAGCGGGGGGAATGAGCAGTTCTTC. Encoded protein: CASSAGTSGGNEQFF. Full variable domain (rest looked up from reference TRBV7-8 and TRBJ2-1): GAGVSQSPRYKVAKRGQDVALRCDPISGHVSLFWYQQALGQGPEFLTYFQNEAQLDKSGLPSDRFFAERPEGSVSTLKIQRTQQEDSAVYLCASSAGTSGGNEQFFGPGTRLTVL.

The rearrangement uses TRBV4-3 and TRBJ2-2; no clear D gene. Germline-derived CDR1 and CDR2 are LGHNA and YSLEER. With 2 bases removed from V and 4 bases from J, the gap between germline ends came to 14 bases. This CDR3 has 16 amino acids. This chain's CDR3 is CASSQSVAVRTGELFF. The CDR3 nucleotides read TGCGCCAGCAGCCAAAGTGTGGCAGTTCGCACCGGGGAGCTGTTTTTT.

The chain employs TRBV4-1 and TRBJ1-2; no firm D call. The CDR3 runs 11 residues. V shed 0 bases and J shed 13 bases, with 9 bases lying between them. Germline CDR1 and CDR2: MGHRA and YSYEKL. The CDR3 coding sequence is TGCGCCAGCAGCCAAGAATCTTCCTTCACCTTC. This codes for CASSQESSFTF.

This clonotype was seen only a few times. CDR3 sequence reads: CASSQDESIGNTIYF. The CDR3 nucleotides read TGCGCCAGCAGCCAAGATGAGTCCATTGGAAACACCATATATTTT. The rearrangement uses TRBV4-1 and TRBJ1-3; D gene uncertain. This CDR3 is 15 amino acids long. Germline lookup yields CDR1 MGHRA and CDR2 YSYEKL. V shed 0 bases and J shed 3 bases, with 9 bases lying between them.

This rearrangement joins TRBV12-3 or TRBV12-4 to TRBJ2-1; 9 nucleotides match TRBD2. V shed 3 bases and J 8 bases; nucleotides not matched to a gene: 8. This CDR3 comprises 15 residues. CDR3 DNA: TGTGCCAGCAGTTTCCGAGCGGGGGGCATGGATGAGCAGTTCTTC. Amino acid sequence: CASSFRAGGMDEQFF.

This clonotype has more than one count but fewer than ten. This chain links TRBV5-1 with TRBJ2-1; tentatively, D is TRBD1 (6 bases). The CDR3 has 15 amino acids. The V end was cut by 4 bases, the J end by 6 bases, with 17 bases between. Germline V gives CDR1 SGHRS, CDR2 YFSETQ. DNA of the CDR3: TGCGCCAGCAGCCTACTTGGACAGCTTTTCAATGAGCAGTTCTTC. Protein sequence: CASSLLGQLFNEQFF. The entire variable domain, with the rest obtained from reference TRBV5-1 and TRBJ2-1, is as follows: KAGVTQTPRYLIKTRGQQVTLSCSPISGHRSVSWYQQTPGQGLQFLFEYFSETQRNKGNFPGRFSGRQFSNSRSEMNVSTLELGDSALYLCASSLLGQLFNEQFFGPGTRLTVL.

This clonotype was seen more than once but under ten times. The rearrangement uses TRBV19 and TRBJ1-5; maybe TRBD1 (6 bases). CDR3 length: 15 amino acids. V lost 5 bases to trimming and J lost 7 bases, with 18 bases between them. Germline CDR1 LNHDA, CDR2 SQIVND (reference sequence). In DNA, the CDR3 is TGTGCCAGTAGTTTTTCGGCAGGGGATCACCAGCCCCAGCATTTT. Its translation is CASSFSAGDHQPQHF.

This clonotype was found a few times. A clone one base away is much larger, so this may be a read error. This chain connects TRBV11-2 to TRBJ2-5, with D uncertain. Germline values: CDR1 SGHAT, CDR2 FQNNGV. The V end was cut by 1 base, the J end by 7 bases, with 4 bases between. This CDR3 has 11 amino acids. CDR3 region: CASSLGGTQYF. CDR3 bases: TGTGCCAGCAGCTTAGGAGGGACCCAGTACTTC.

In its sample, this clonotype was seen a few times. The V gene is TRBV4-1, the J gene TRBJ2-5; the D gene is possibly TRBD2 (7 bases). V was clipped by 4 bases and J by 2 bases, with 17 bases between them. The germline CDR1 and CDR2 sequences are MGHRA and YSYEKL. This CDR3 contains 16 residues. In DNA form, the CDR3 reads TGCGCCAGCAGCCCCCGAGGGGGGGCCGGGCAAGAGACCCAGTACTTC. This sequence encodes CASSPRGGAGQETQYF.

This clonotype was found many times. The gene calls are TRBV7-6 and TRBJ2-3; D gene uncertain. This CDR3 is 12 amino acids long. Deletions cut 1 base from V and 6 bases from J, with 5 bases between. Germline V CDR1 and CDR2: SGHVS, FNYEAQ. The CDR3 loop is CASSLEGDTQYF. The CDR3 DNA is TGTGCCAGCAGCTTAGAAGGGGATACGCAGTATTTT.

This clonotype was found many times. This chain uses TRBV29-1 with TRBJ1-1; D remains ambiguous. This CDR3 has 11 residues. V was clipped by 5 bases and J by 11 bases, with 15 bases between them. From germline, CDR1 is SQVTM and CDR2 ANQGSEA. In DNA, the CDR3 is TGCAGCGTTTATCTATTGGGGAGGGCTTTCTTT. This translates into CSVYLLGRAFF.

Only a few counts were recorded for this clonotype. The chain uses TRBV7-9 and TRBJ1-1, with D perhaps TRBD1 (5 bases). The CDR3 extends over 16 amino acids. Germline assignment: CDR1 SEHNR and CDR2 FQNEAQ (reference sequence). V gave up 5 bases and J gave up 1 base, with 17 bases separating them. CDR3: CASSPRQKTANTEAFF. CDR3 bases: TGTGCCAGCAGCCCTAGACAGAAAACAGCGAACACTGAAGCTTTCTTT.

This sequence joins TRBV7-9 and TRBJ2-7; 7 bases map to TRBD1. V trimming: 5 bases; J trimming: 2 bases; junction bases outside the gene matches: 18. The CDR3 sequence is 18 residues long. Germline V CDR1 and CDR2: SEHNR, FQNEAQ (reference sequence). The CDR3 loop reads CASSPGQGVRRDAYEQYF. The CDR3 nucleotides read TGTGCCAGCAGCCCAGGTCAGGGGGTACGTAGGGACGCCTACGAGCAGTACTTC.

This clonotype showed up just a few times. The genes are TRBV14 and TRBJ2-3; 8 bases agree with TRBD2. The CDR3 has 16 residues. The J segment lost 2 bases and the V segment lost 4 bases, leaving 8 bases of the junction unmatched. Germline-derived CDR1 and CDR2 are SGHDN and FVKESK. The CDR3 bases are TGTGCCAGCAGCCTCCCTACTAGCGGAACCACAGATACGCAGTATTTT. This codes for CASSLPTSGTTDTQYF.

The chain uses TRBV4-1 and TRBJ1-4; tentatively, D is TRBD1 (5 bases). Trimming cost V 1 base and J 3 bases, with 18 bases left between them. The germline CDR1 and CDR2 sequences are MGHRA and YSYEKL. CDR3 size: 18 residues. This chain's CDR3 is CASSQVPPPRGPNEKLFF. The CDR3 DNA is TGCGCCAGCAGCCAAGTCCCCCCCCCACGGGGCCCTAATGAAAAACTGTTTTTT.